This T cell receptor beta chain appears in the sequencing data of a study of cytomegalovirus exposure and HLA in healthy donors. PCR amplification relied on 60 Vbeta primers (plus 13 Jbeta primers). Original handling: Among the unique TCR beta chains that a later analysis counted, about 81 million in all, approximately 12 million were shared. This table comes from immunoSEQ multiplex PCR, and its TCRdb copy is limited to in-frame clones, with some not included. V and J calls and clone size follow that table, whereas D and trimming were derived from the DNA. The sample includes about 76,000 clones, approximately 72% of them seen just once. Comment on this clone: Its antigen is undetermined. Its ends do not fully match the called genes, so a read error is possible.

CDR3 length: 12 residues. The V gene's germline CDR1 is SEHNR and CDR2 FQNEAQ (reference sequence). Study-level results: Later analysis showed TCR association rates varying by HLA locus, highest for DRB1 and lowest for HLA-C.

The sequenced material came from PBMCs. The chain links TRBV7-9 to TRBJ2-7; possibly TRBD1 for D (6 bases). The receptor was derived from a woman in her thirties or forties in good health and CMV-seropositive. In DNA form, the CDR3 reads TGTTCCAGCAGCCAGGGGACAAACGAGCAGTACTTC. Its protein product is CSSSQGTNEQYF.